These T cell receptor beta chains were read from a single sample in a study of cytotoxic CD8 clonotypes in ibrutinib-treated CLL. TCRdb keeps only in-frame clones here, not all; method: immunoSEQ multiplex PCR. This table holds over 45,000 clones, roughly 58% found once. The material was PBMCs, obtained at disease progression, from a patient treated with ibrutinib. These receptors were taken from a human donor with chronic lymphocytic leukemia. CDR3s include the opening cysteine and the closing phenylalanine or tryptophan. Fields, in order: CDR3 length, clone size, V gene, D gene, J gene, CDR3 DNA, CDR3 protein. A D gene is named only where the DNA matches it firmly. The size of a clone is reported for some rows only, either as once, few or many, or as a class for expanded clones.

>10|few|TRBV28|NA|TRBJ2-7
TGTGCGATAGGGTCTCACGAGCAGTACTTC
CAIGSHEQYF
>15|NA|TRBV13|NA|TRBJ2-7
TGTGCCAGCAGCCCTTTTGGGGGGAACTCCTACGAGCAGTACTTC
CASSPFGGNSYEQYF
>16|few|TRBV19|NA|TRBJ1-2
TGTGCCAGTAGTGGAGGACAGCTCCTTCCATGGGTCGGCTACACCTTC
CASSGGQLLPWVGYTF
>14|NA|TRBV6-6|NA|TRBJ1-2
TGTGCCAGCAGTTCGTCCGGTCAGAGCTATGGCTACACCTTC
CASSSSGQSYGYTF
>15|NA|TRBV6-1|NA|TRBJ1-2
TGTGCCAGCAGTGAATTAGGAGCCAGGGTCTATGGCTACACCTTC
CASSELGARVYGYTF
>17|few|TRBV28|TRBD2|TRBJ2-3
TGTGCCAGCAGTTTCCCACCCCTCGGACTAGACACAGATACGCAGTATTTT
CASSFPPLGLDTDTQYF
>14|few|TRBV28|NA|TRBJ2-7
TGTGCCAGCAGGGGACCTCACCCCCTCTACGAGCAGTACTTC
CASRGPHPLYEQYF
>15|NA|TRBV5-1|NA|TRBJ2-2
TGCGCCAGCAGCACCGACACGGAGGGTGCCGGGGAGCTGTTTTTT
CASSTDTEGAGELFF
>11|NA|TRBV7-2|NA|TRBJ2-7
TGTGCCAGCAGCCTGTCCTACGAGCAGTACTTC
CASSLSYEQYF
>12|NA|TRBV29-1|NA|TRBJ2-1
TGCAGCGCTTTATCGGCTGGAGGTGAGCAGTTCTTC
CSALSAGGEQFF
>15|NA|TRBV5-1|NA|TRBJ2-5
TGCGCCAGCAGCCCAACCCCTAGACAGCAGGAGACCCAGTACTTC
CASSPTPRQQETQYF
>15|many|TRBV28|NA|TRBJ1-2
TGTGCCAGCAGTTTAGTCGGAGGGTATTTATCTGGCTACACCTTC
CASSLVGGYLSGYTF
>17|NA|TRBV27|NA|TRBJ1-4
TGTGCCAGCAGTTTTGAGCCGGAGGGGGTAACTAATGAAAAACTGTTTTTT
CASSFEPEGVTNEKLFF
>12|few|TRBV2|TRBD1|TRBJ1-1
TGTGCCAGCAGGATAGGACAGGCCGAAGCTTTCTTT
CASRIGQAEAFF
>15|NA|TRBV2|TRBD2|TRBJ2-3
TGTGCCAGCAGCACCGGGACTAGCGGGATGGATACGCAGTATTTT
CASSTGTSGMDTQYF
>12|NA|TRBV6-4|NA|TRBJ1-2
TGTGCCAGCAGTGACCGGTTTGGGGGCTACACCTTC
CASSDRFGGYTF
>13|NA|TRBV6-5|NA|TRBJ1-2
TGTGCCTGTAGGGGAACCGAGCGGTATGGCTACACCTTC
CACRGTERYGYTF
>14|few|TRBV4-2|NA|TRBJ1-5
TGTGCCAGCAGCCAAGATATAGGTCATCAGCCCCAGCATTTT
CASSQDIGHQPQHF
>16|once|TRBV30|NA|TRBJ2-1
TGTGCCTGGAGTGTACCGAGGGGGCCGGGAGGCAATGAGCAGTTCTTC
CAWSVPRGPGGNEQFF
>11|many|TRBV7-9|NA|TRBJ1-1
TGTGCCAGCAGCCTGACCGGCGGAGCTTTCTTT
CASSLTGGAFF